The 7 T cell receptor beta chains presented below share a single source sample, sequenced in a study of T cell repertoires in cytomegalovirus infection. TCRdb reprocessed the reads via MiXCR and lists one record per CDR3 protein. The sample lists about 900,000 distinct CDR3 sequences; roughly 31% were seen once. These receptors have no identified antigens. Material: cultured CD8+ T cells from PBMCs, obtained from culture after CMV antigen stimulation. Source of these receptors: a human donor in good health (CMV status not recorded). Some clones in this sample may be carry-over from other donors' samples.

V gene TRBV10-3 combines with J gene TRBJ2-1; D is undetermined. This CDR3 has 11 residues. Per the germline V gene, CDR1 is ENHRY and CDR2 is SYGVKD. Between the trimmed V and J ends, which lost 6 bases and 6 bases, there was a span of 6 bases. CDR3 amino acids: CAIRGANEQFF. The CDR3 DNA is TGTGCCATCAGAGGAGCCAATGAGCAGTTCTTC.

This rearrangement joins TRBV5-1 to TRBJ2-3; 7 positions match TRBD1. This CDR3 is 15 amino acids long. The ends lost 0 bases at V and 2 bases at J; junction bases unmatched: 3. The germline gives CDR1 SGHRS, CDR2 YFSETQ. The CDR3 DNA sequence: TGCGCCAGCAGCTTGGAACAGGGGACCACAGATACGCAGTATTTT. Encoded protein: CASSLEQGTTDTQYF.

V is TRBV11-2 and J is TRBJ2-4; 10 nucleotides line up with TRBD2. This CDR3 has 14 amino acids. J was trimmed by 6 bases and V by 6 bases; bases with no gene match: 5. Germline CDR1 and CDR2: SGHAT and FQNNGV. The CDR3 here is CASRDPSGGNIQYF. CDR3 nucleotide sequence: TGTGCCAGCAGGGATCCTAGCGGGGGAAACATTCAGTACTTC.

CDR3: CASSERRGQGIPNNPQHF. DNA of the CDR3: TGTGCCAGCAGTGAAAGAAGAGGACAGGGGATCCCGAATAATCCCCAGCATTTT. This chain connects TRBV6-1 to TRBJ1-5; 9 nucleotides align to TRBD1. The CDR3 contains 18 residues. With 2 bases clipped from V and 10 bases from J, the junction kept 18 bases outside the gene matches. Germline assignment: CDR1 MNHNS and CDR2 SASEGT.

This clonotype was recorded a few times. The J gene is TRBJ1-6, the V gene TRBV7-9; no clear D. Germline loops: CDR1 SEHNR, CDR2 FQNEAQ (reference sequence). This CDR3 comprises 12 residues. The V end lost 4 bases, the J end lost 7 bases, and 5 bases lay between the germline ends. The chain's CDR3 is CASSSENSPLHF. The CDR3, as DNA: TGTGCCAGCAGCTCAGAAAATTCACCCCTCCACTTT.

This clonotype was seen a handful of times. CDR3 amino acids: CASSKGSEQYF. CDR3 DNA sequence: TGTGCCAGTAGTAAGGGTAGCGAGCAGTACTTC. V usage is TRBV19 and J usage is TRBJ2-7; D is ambiguous. Looked up from germline, CDR1 is LNHDA and CDR2 is SQIVND (reference sequence). Trimming took off 4 bases at V and 6 bases at J, with 7 bases between the two ends. The CDR3 sequence is 11 residues long. The entire variable domain, with the rest obtained from reference TRBV19 and TRBJ2-7, is as follows: DGGITQSPKYLFRKEGQNVTLSCEQNLNHDAMYWYRQDPGQGLRLIYYSQIVNDFQKGDIAEGYSVSREKKESFPLTVTSAQKNPTAFYLCASSKGSEQYFGPGTRLTVT.

The rearrangement uses TRBV5-6 and TRBJ1-2; weak D call: TRBD1 (5 bases). The CDR3 is made up of 15 amino acids. V lost 9 bases and J lost 0, with 18 bases in between. The germline gives CDR1 SGHDT, CDR2 YYEEEE. The CDR3 DNA follows: TGTGCCAACAGTCTCGGGGGACGGCCTAACTATGGCTACACCTTC. Encoded protein: CANSLGGRPNYGYTF.